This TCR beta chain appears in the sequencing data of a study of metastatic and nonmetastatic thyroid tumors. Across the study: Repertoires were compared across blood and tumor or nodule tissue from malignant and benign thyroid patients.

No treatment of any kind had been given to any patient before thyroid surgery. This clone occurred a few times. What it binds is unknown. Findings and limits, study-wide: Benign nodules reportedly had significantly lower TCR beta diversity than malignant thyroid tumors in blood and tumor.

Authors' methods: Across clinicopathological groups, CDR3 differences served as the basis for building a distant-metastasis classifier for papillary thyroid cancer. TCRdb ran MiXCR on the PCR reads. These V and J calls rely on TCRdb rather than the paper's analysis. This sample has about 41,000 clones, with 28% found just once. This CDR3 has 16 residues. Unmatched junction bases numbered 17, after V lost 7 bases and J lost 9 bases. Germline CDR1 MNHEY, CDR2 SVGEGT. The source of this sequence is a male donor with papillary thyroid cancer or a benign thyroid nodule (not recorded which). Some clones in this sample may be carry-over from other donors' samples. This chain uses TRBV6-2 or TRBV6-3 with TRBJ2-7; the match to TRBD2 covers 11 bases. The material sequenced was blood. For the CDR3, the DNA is TGTGCCAGCACCTCCCGTACTAGCGGGAGTAGTTTCTGGCAGTACTTC. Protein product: CASTSRTSGSSFWQYF.